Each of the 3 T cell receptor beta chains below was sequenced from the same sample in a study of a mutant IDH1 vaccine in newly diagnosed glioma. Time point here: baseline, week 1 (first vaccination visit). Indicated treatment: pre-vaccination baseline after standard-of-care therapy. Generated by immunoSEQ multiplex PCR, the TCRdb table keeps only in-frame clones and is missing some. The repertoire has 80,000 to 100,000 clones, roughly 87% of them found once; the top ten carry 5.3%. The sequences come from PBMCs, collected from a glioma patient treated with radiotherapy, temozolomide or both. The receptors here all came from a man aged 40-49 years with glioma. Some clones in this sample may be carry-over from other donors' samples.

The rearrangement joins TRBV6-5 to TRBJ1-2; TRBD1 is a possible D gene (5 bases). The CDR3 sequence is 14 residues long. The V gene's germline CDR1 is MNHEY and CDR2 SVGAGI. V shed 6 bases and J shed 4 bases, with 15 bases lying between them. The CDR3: CASRRSSGSYGYTF. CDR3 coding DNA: TGTGCCAGCAGGAGATCGTCAGGGAGCTATGGCTACACCTTC.

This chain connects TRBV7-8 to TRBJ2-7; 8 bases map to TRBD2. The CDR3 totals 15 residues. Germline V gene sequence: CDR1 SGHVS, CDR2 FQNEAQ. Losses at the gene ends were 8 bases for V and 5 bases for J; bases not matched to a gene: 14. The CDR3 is CASRPGTSSVHEQYF. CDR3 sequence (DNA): TGTGCCAGCCGCCCCGGGACTAGTTCCGTCCACGAGCAGTACTTC.

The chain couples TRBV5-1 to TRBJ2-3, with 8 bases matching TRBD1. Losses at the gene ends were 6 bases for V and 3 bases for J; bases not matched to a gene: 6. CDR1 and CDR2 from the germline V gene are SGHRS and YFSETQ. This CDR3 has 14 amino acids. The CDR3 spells CASKIGQGTDTQYF. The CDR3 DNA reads TGCGCCAGCAAGATAGGACAGGGTACAGATACGCAGTATTTT.